This T cell receptor beta chain was recovered during a study of shared clonotypes between healthy human individuals. Study results and limitations: Rarefaction revealed incomplete sorted-subset sequencing despite large depth. In contrast to clonotypes shared by all four donors, non-shared clonotypes had lower generation probabilities.

The authors divided CD4+ cells into CD45RA+ naive and CD45RA-negative memory subsets. Worth noting for this clone: The target antigen is unknown.

TCRdb keeps only in-frame clones here, not all; method: immunoSEQ multiplex PCR. The sample holds some 1,600,000 clones, approximately 98% seen once. The TCR sequence derives from a man aged 25 to 40 in good health. Input material: naive CD4+ T cells sorted from blood. Noted subset: CD45RA+ positively selected.

This chain's CDR3 is CATGYQETQYF. CDR3 in DNA: TGTGCCACCGGGTACCAAGAGACCCAGTACTTC. The chain employs TRBV6-1 and TRBJ2-5; no clear D gene. Trimming removed 10 bases from V and 0 bases from J, with 6 bases in between. The CDR3 is 11 residues long. Germline V lookup: CDR1 MNHNS, CDR2 SASEGT.